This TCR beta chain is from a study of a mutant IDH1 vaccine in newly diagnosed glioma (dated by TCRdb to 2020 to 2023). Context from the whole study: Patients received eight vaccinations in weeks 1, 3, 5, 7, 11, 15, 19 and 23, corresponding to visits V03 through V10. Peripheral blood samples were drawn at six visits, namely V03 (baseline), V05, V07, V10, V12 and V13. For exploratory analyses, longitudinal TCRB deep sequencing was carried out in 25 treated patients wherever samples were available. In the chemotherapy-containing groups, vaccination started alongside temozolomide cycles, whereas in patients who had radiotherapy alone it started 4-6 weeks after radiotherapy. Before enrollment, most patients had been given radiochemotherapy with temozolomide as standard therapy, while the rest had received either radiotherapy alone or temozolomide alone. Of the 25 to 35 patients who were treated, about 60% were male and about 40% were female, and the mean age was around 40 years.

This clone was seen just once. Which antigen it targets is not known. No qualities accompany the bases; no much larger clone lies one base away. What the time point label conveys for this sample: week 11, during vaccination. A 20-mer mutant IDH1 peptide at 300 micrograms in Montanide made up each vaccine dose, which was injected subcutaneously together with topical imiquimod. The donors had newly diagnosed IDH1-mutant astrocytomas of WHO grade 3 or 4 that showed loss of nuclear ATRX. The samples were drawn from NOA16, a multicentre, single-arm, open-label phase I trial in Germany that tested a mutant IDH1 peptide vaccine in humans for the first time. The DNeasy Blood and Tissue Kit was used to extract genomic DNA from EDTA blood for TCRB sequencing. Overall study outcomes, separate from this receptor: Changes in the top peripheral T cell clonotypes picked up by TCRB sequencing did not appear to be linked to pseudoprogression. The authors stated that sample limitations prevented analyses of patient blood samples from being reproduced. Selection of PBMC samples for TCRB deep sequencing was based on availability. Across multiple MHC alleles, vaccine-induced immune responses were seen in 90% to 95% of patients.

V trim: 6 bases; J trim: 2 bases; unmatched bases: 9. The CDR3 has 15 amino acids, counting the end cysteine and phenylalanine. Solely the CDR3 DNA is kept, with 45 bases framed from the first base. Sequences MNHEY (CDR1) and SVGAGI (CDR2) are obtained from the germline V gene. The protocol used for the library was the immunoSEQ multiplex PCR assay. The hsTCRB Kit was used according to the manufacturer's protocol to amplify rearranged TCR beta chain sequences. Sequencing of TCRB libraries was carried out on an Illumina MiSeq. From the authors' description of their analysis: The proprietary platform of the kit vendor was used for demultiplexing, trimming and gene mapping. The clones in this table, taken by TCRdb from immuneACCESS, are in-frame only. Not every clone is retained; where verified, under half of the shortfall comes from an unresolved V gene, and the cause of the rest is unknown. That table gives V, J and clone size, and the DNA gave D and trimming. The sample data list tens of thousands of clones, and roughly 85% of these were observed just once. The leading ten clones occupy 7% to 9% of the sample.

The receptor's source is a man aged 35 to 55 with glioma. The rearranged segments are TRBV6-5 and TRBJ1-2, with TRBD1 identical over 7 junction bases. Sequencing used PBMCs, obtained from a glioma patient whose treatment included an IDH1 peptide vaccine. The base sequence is TGTGCCAGCAGAGGCCCGGAGACAGGGAACTATGGCTACACCTTC. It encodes CASRGPETGNYGYTF.